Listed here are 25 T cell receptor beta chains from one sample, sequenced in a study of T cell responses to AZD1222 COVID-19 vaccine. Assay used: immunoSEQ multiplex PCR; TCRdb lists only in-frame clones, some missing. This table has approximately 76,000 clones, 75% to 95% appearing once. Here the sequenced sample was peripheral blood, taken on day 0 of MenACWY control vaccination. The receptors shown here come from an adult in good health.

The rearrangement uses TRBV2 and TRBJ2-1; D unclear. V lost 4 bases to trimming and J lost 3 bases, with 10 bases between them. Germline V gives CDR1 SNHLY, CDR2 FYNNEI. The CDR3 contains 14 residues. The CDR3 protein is CASSARLYYNEQFF. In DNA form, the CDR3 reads TGTGCCAGCAGTGCACGATTGTACTACAATGAGCAGTTCTTC.

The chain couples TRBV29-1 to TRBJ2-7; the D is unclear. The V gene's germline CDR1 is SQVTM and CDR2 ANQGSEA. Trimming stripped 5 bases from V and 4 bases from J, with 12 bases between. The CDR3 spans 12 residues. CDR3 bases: TGCAGCGTTCGGGCAGGTTCGTACGAGCAGTACTTC. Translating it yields CSVRAGSYEQYF.

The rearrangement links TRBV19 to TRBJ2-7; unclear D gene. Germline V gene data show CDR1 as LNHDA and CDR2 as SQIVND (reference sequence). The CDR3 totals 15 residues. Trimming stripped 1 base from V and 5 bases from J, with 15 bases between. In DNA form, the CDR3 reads TGTGCCAGTAGTATAGCACAGACGGTTATGCACGAGCAGTACTTC. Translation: CASSIAQTVMHEQYF. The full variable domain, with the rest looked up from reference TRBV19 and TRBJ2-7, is DGGITQSPKYLFRKEGQNVTLSCEQNLNHDAMYWYRQDPGQGLRLIYYSQIVNDFQKGDIAEGYSVSREKKESFPLTVTSAQKNPTAFYLCASSIAQTVMHEQYFGPGTRLTVT.

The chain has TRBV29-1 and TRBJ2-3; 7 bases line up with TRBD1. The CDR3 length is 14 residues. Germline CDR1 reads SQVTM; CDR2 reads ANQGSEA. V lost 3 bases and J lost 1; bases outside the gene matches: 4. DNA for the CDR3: TGCAGCGTTGACAGGGGGACAGGCACAGATACGCAGTATTTT. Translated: CSVDRGTGTDTQYF.

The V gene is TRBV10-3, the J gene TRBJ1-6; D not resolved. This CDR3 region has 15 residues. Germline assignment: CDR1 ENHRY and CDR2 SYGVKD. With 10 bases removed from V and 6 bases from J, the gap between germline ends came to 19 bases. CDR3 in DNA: TGTGCCACCCGACCCGGACTAGAGGGTAATTCACCCCTCCACTTT. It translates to CATRPGLEGNSPLHF.

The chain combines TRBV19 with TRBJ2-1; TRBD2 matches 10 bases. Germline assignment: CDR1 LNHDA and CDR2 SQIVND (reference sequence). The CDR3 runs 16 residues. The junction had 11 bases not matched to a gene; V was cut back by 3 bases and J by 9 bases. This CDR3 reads CASSMGAAGGPGEQFF. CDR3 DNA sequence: TGTGCCAGTAGTATGGGGGCAGCGGGAGGGCCGGGTGAGCAGTTCTTC.

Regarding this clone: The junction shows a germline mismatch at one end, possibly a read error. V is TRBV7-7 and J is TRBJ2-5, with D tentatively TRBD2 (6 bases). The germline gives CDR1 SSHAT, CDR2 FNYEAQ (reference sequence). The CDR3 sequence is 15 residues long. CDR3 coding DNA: TGTGCTAGCAGTCCCGGACCGTCGGGGAGGGAGACCCAGTACTTC. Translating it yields CASSPGPSGRETQYF.

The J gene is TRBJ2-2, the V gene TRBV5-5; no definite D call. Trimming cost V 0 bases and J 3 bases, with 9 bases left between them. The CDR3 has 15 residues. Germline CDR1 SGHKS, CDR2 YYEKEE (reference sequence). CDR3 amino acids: CASSLVPTDTGELFF. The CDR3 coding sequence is TGTGCCAGCAGCTTGGTGCCGACCGACACCGGGGAGCTGTTTTTT.

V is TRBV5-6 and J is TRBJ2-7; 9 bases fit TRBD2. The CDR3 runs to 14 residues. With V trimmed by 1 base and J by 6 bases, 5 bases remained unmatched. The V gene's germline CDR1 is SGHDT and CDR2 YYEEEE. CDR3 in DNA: TGTGCCAGCAGCTTGCCGGGACTAGCAGCCGAGCAGTACTTC. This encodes CASSLPGLAAEQYF. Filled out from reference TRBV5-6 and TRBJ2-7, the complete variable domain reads DAGVTQSPTHLIKTRGQQVTLRCSPKSGHDTVSWYQQALGQGPQFIFQYYEEEERQRGNFPDRFSGHQFPNYSSELNVNALLLGDSALYLCASSLPGLAAEQYFGPGTRLTVT.

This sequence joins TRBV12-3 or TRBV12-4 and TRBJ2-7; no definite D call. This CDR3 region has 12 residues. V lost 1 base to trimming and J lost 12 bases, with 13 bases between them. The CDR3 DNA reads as TGTGCCAGCAGTTTAGGAGCGTCACCGGTGTACTTC. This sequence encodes CASSLGASPVYF.

The CDR3: CASTPQGGPWKPQHF. CDR3 in DNA: TGTGCCAGCACCCCCCAAGGGGGCCCCTGGAAGCCCCAGCATTTT. The rearrangement links TRBV6-5 to TRBJ1-5; 7 nucleotides match TRBD1. V lost 7 bases to trimming and J lost 8 bases; unmatched junction nucleotides: 14. CDR3 length: 15 amino acids. The germline CDR1 and CDR2 sequences are MNHEY and SVGAGI.

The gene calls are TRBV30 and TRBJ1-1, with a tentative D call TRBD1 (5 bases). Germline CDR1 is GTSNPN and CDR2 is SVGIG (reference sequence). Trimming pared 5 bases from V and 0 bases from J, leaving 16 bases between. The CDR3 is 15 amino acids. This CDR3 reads CAWAGEGKMNTEAFF. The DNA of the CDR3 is TGTGCCTGGGCGGGAGAGGGGAAAATGAACACTGAAGCTTTCTTT.

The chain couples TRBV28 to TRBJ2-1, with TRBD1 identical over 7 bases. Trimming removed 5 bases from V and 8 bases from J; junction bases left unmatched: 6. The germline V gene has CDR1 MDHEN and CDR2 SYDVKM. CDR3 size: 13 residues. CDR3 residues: CASSTQGVDEQFF. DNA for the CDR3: TGTGCCAGCAGTACCCAGGGGGTAGATGAGCAGTTCTTC.

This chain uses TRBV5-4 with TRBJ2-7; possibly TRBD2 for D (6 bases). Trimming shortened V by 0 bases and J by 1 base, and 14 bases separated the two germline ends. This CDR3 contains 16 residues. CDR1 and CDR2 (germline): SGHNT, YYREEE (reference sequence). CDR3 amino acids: CASSLDGGPLSYEQYF. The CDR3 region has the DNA TGTGCCAGCAGCTTGGACGGGGGACCTCTTTCCTACGAGCAGTACTTC.

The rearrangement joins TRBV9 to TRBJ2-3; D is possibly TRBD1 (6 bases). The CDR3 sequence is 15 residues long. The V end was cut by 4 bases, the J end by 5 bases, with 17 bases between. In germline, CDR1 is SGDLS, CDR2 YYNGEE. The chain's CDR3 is CASSKGNLRGDTQYF. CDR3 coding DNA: TGTGCCAGCAGCAAAGGAAACCTCAGGGGAGATACGCAGTATTTT. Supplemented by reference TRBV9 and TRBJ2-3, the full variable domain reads DSGVTQTPKHLITATGQRVTLRCSPRSGDLSVYWYQQSLDQGLQFLIQYYNGEERAKGNILERFSAQQFPDLHSELNLSSLELGDSALYFCASSKGNLRGDTQYFGPGTRLTVL.

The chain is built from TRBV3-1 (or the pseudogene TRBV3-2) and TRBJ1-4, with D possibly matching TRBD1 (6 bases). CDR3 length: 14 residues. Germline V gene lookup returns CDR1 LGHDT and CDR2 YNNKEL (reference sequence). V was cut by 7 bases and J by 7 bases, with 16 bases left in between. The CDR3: CASTPGEFGEKLFF. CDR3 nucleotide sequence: TGTGCCAGCACCCCAGGGGAGTTTGGTGAAAAACTGTTTTTT.

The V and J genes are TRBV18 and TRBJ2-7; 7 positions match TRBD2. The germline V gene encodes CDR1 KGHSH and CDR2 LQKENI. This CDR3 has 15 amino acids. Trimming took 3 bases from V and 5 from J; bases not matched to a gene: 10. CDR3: CASSPGGSHSHEQYF. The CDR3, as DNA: TGTGCCAGCTCACCCGGCGGGAGTCATTCCCACGAGCAGTACTTC. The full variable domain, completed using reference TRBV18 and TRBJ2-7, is NAGVMQNPRHLVRRRGQEARLRCSPMKGHSHVYWYRQLPEEGLKFMVYLQKENIIDESGMPKERFSAEFPKEGPSILRIQQVVRGDSAAYFCASSPGGSHSHEQYFGPGTRLTVT.

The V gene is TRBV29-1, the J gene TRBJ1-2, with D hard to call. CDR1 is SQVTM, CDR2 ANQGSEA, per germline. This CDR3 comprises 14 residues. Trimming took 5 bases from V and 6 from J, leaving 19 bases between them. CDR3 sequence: CSVSNVGQLDGYTF. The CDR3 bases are TGCAGCGTTTCTAATGTAGGGCAGCTAGATGGCTACACCTTC.

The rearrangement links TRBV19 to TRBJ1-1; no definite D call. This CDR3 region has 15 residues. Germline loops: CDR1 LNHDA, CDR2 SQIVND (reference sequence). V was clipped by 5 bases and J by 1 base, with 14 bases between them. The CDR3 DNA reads TGTGCCAGTAGTGCCTCCCGGGTCGGGAACACTGAAGCTTTCTTT. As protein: CASSASRVGNTEAFF.

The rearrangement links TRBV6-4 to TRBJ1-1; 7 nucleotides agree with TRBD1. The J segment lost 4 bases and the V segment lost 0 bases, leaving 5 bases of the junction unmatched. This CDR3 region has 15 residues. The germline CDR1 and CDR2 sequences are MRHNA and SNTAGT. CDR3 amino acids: CASSDSDRDPTEAFF. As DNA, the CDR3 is TGTGCCAGCAGTGACTCTGACAGGGACCCCACTGAAGCTTTCTTT.

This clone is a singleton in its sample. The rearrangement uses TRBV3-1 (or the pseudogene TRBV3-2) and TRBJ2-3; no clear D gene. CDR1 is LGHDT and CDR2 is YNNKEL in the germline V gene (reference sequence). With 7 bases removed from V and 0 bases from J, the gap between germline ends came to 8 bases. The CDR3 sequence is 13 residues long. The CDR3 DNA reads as TGTGCCAGCAAGACGGCTAGCACAGATACGCAGTATTTT. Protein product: CASKTASTDTQYF.

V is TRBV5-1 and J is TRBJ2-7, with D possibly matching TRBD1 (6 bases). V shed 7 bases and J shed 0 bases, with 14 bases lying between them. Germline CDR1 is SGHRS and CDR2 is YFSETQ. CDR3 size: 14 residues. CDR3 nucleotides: TGCGCCAGCGCCCGGGACACAAGCTCCTACGAGCAGTACTTC. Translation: CASARDTSSYEQYF.

CDR3 DNA: TGTGCCAGCAGCCTACAGGGGGTGGATGAAAAACTGTTTTTT. This encodes CASSLQGVDEKLFF. The chain links TRBV2 to TRBJ1-4, with 8 bases identical to TRBD1. The J segment lost 6 bases and the V segment lost 6 bases, leaving 6 bases of the junction unmatched. CDR1 SNHLY and CDR2 FYNNEI come from the germline V gene. The length of the CDR3 is 14 residues.

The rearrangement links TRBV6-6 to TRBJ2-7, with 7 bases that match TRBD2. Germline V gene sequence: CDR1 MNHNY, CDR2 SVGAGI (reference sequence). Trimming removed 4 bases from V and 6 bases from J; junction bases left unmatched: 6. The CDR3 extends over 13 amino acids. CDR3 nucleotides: TGTGCCAGCAGTTTTGAGAAGCGGGGCGAGCAGTACTTC. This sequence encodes CASSFEKRGEQYF.

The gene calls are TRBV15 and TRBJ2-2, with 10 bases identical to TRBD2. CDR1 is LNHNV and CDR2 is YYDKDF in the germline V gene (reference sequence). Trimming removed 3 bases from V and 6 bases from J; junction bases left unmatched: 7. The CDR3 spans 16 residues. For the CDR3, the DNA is TGTGCCACCAGCAGGGAAGCGGGAGGGCCCCCCGGGGAGCTGTTTTTT. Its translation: CATSREAGGPPGELFF.